These 10 T cell receptor beta chains were sequenced from one sample in a study of blood T cell repertoires in COVID-19. Only in-frame clones appear in the TCRdb table, and some are missing; sequencing was by immunoSEQ multiplex PCR. The sample yields around 180,000 clones, approximately 90% seen once. Material for sequencing was peripheral blood. The receptors stem from a human donor in a cohort sampled during active COVID-19.

CDR3 coding DNA: TGTGCCAGCTCACCGACAGGGTATCGGGCGTCCTACAATGAGCAGTTCTTC. This sequence encodes CASSPTGYRASYNEQFF. The gene calls are TRBV18 and TRBJ2-1, with 7 bases identical to TRBD1. The CDR3 contains 17 residues. Trimming removed 3 bases from V and 1 base from J; junction bases left unmatched: 9. Germline-derived CDR1 and CDR2 are KGHSH and LQKENI.

This clone was observed a handful of times. V usage is TRBV5-1 and J usage is TRBJ2-7, with D uncertain. V lost 6 bases and J lost 3, with 4 bases in between. This CDR3 contains 10 residues. Germline V gene sequence: CDR1 SGHRS, CDR2 YFSETQ. This CDR3 is CASNSYEQYF. In DNA, the CDR3 is TGCGCCAGCAATAGCTACGAGCAGTACTTC.

This clone was counted only a few times. The genes are TRBV3-1 (or the pseudogene TRBV3-2) and TRBJ2-7; D is ambiguous. The length of the CDR3 is 14 residues. The germline CDR1 and CDR2 sequences are LGHDT and YNNKEL (reference sequence). Trimming pared 1 base from V and 3 bases from J, leaving 10 bases between. The CDR3 protein is CASSQGLADYEQYF. The CDR3, as DNA: TGTGCCAGCAGCCAAGGCCTTGCGGACTACGAGCAGTACTTC.

The chain employs TRBV5-1 and TRBJ1-2; possibly TRBD1 for D (5 bases). The CDR3 consists of 14 residues. Trimming removed 4 bases from V and 2 bases from J, with 12 bases in between. Germline values: CDR1 SGHRS, CDR2 YFSETQ. The DNA for the CDR3 is TGCGCCAGCAGCGTGACAGTAACCAACTATGGCTACACCTTC. Protein sequence: CASSVTVTNYGYTF.

V gene TRBV11-3 combines with J gene TRBJ2-3; weak D call: TRBD1 (5 bases). V lost 5 bases and J 3 bases, leaving 6 bases between the germline ends. CDR3 length: 12 amino acids. CDR1 and CDR2 from the germline V gene are SGHNT and YENEEA. The DNA for the CDR3 is TGTGCCAGCAGCCCAGGGACAGATACGCAGTATTTT. This sequence encodes CASSPGTDTQYF.

This chain uses TRBV3-1 (or the pseudogene TRBV3-2) with TRBJ2-7; possible D gene TRBD1, 5 bases. Germline loops: CDR1 LGHDT, CDR2 YNNKEL (reference sequence). Trimming removed 3 bases at V and 4 bases at J, with 22 bases between. This CDR3 is 17 amino acids long. CDR3: CASSQRGWGEILYEQYF. The CDR3 nucleotides read TGTGCCAGCAGCCAGAGAGGTTGGGGCGAGATTCTATACGAGCAGTACTTC.

This rearrangement joins TRBV28 to TRBJ1-1, with 8 bases aligning to TRBD1. This CDR3 spans 15 amino acids. Germline CDR1 is MDHEN and CDR2 is SYDVKM. V lost 2 bases to trimming and J lost 2 bases; unmatched junction nucleotides: 4. The CDR3 region has the DNA TGTGCCAGCAGTTTAGGGGGGACAGGAAACACTGAAGCTTTCTTT. Amino acids: CASSLGGTGNTEAFF.

In its sample, this clone was seen once. The CDR3 coding sequence is TGCGCCAGCAGCCCACAGGTTACCGGGGAGCTGTTTTTT. Encoded protein: CASSPQVTGELFF. J is TRBJ2-2 and V is TRBV5-1; TRBD1 is a possible D gene (5 bases). V lost 4 bases to trimming and J lost 5 bases, with 9 bases between them. This CDR3 spans 13 amino acids. The V gene's germline CDR1 is SGHRS and CDR2 YFSETQ.

The chain employs TRBV5-6 and TRBJ2-7, with D hard to call. Germline V CDR1 and CDR2: SGHDT, YYEEEE. CDR3 length equals 13 residues. Trimming cost V 2 bases and J 4 bases, with 10 bases left between them. CDR3 DNA sequence: TGTGCCAGCAGCTTCTATAACAGTTACGAGCAGTACTTC. This sequence encodes CASSFYNSYEQYF.

The rearrangement joins TRBV10-3 to TRBJ1-1; D may be TRBD1 (6 bases). This CDR3 region has 15 residues. The germline V and J ends were trimmed by 6 bases and 1 base, with 15 bases remaining between them. Germline-derived CDR1 and CDR2 are ENHRY and SYGVKD. The CDR3 loop reads CAIRGEGQQNTEAFF. CDR3 bases: TGTGCCATCAGGGGGGAAGGACAGCAGAACACTGAAGCTTTCTTT.